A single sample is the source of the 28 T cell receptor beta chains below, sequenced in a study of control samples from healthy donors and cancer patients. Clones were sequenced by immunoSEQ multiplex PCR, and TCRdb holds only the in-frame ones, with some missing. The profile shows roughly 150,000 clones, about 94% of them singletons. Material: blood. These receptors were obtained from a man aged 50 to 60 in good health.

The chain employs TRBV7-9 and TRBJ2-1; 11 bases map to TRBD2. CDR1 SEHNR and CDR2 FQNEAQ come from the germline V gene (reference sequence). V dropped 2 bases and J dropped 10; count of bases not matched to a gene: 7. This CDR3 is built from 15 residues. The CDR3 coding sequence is TGTGCCAGCAGCTTATATGGCCTAGCGGGAGGAGAGCAGTTCTTC. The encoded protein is CASSLYGLAGGEQFF.

The CDR3 loop is CASSEWEGSGNTIYF. The CDR3 region has the DNA TGTGCCAGCAGCGAGTGGGAGGGCTCTGGAAACACCATATATTTT. The chain recombines TRBV9 with TRBJ1-3; D uncertain. Germline-derived CDR1 and CDR2 are SGDLS and YYNGEE. The CDR3 is 15 residues long. V was clipped by 3 bases and J by 0 bases, with 10 bases between them.

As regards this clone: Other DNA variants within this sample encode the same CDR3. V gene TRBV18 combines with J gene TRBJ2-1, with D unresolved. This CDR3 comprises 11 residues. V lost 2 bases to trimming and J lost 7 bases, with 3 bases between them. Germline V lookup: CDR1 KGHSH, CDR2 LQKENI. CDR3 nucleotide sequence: TGTGCCAGCTCACCAGGGAATGAGCAGTTCTTC. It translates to CASSPGNEQFF.

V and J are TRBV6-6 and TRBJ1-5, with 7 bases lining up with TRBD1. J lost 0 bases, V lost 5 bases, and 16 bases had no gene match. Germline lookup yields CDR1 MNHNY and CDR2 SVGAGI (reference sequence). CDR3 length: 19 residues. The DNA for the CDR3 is TGTGCCAGCAGTCCACGACAGGGAAGGTCGATTAATAGCAATCAGCCCCAGCATTTT. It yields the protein CASSPRQGRSINSNQPQHF.

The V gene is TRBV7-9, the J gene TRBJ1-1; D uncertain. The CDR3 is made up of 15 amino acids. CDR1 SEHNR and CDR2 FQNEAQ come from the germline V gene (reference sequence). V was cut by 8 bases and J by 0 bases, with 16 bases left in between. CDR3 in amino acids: CASEILNAMNTEAFF. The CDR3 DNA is TGTGCCAGCGAAATATTGAACGCGATGAACACTGAAGCTTTCTTT.

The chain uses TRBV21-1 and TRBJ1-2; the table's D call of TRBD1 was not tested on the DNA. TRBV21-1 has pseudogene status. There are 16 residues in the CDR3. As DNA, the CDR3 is TGTGCCAGCAGCAAAGGCCTACGTAGGAGGACAGGGGATTTAGGCTTC. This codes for CASSKGLRRRTGDLGF.

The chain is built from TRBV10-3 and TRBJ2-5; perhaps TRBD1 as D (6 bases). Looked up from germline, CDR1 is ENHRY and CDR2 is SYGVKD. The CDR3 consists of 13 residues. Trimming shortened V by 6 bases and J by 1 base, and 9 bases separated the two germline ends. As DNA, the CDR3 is TGTGCCATCAGAGGACAGCCCCAAGAGACCCAGTACTTC. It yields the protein CAIRGQPQETQYF.

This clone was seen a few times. Written as DNA, the CDR3 is TGCGCCAGCAGCCCAATCGTAGGTAACAGAAACACTGAAGCTTTCTTT. It encodes CASSPIVGNRNTEAFF. V usage is TRBV5-1 and J usage is TRBJ1-1; D unresolved. The CDR3 spans 16 residues. Germline CDR1 SGHRS, CDR2 YFSETQ. The V gene lost 4 bases and the J gene lost 2 bases, with 18 bases spanning the gap.

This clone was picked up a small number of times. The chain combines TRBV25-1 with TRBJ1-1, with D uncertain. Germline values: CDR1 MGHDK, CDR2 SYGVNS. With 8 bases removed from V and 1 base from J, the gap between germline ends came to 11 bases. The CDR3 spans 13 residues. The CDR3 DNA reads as TGTGCCAGCGCGCTTCATGGGAACACTGAAGCTTTCTTT. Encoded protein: CASALHGNTEAFF.

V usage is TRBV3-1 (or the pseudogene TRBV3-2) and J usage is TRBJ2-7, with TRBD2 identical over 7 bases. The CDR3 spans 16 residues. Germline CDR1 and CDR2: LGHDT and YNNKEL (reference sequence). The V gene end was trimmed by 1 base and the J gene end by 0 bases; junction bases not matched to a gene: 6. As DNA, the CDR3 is TGTGCCAGCAGCCAAGCTGGCGGGAGAGGCTCCTACGAGCAGTACTTC. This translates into CASSQAGGRGSYEQYF.

The CDR3 DNA sequence: TGTGCCAGCAGGTCCCGGGACAGGACTTACCAACGTAACGAGCAGTACTTC. Encoded protein: CASRSRDRTYQRNEQYF. V usage is TRBV28 and J usage is TRBJ2-7, with TRBD1 matching over 8 bases. The CDR3 covers 17 residues. The J segment lost 5 bases and the V segment lost 6 bases, leaving 18 bases of the junction unmatched. Germline-derived CDR1 and CDR2 are MDHEN and SYDVKM.

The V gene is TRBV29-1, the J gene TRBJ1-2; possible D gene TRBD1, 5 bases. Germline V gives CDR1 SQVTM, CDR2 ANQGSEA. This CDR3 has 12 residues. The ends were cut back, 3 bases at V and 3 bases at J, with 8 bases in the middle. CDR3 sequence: CSVETRDYGYTF. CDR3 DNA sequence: TGCAGCGTTGAGACCAGGGACTATGGCTACACCTTC.

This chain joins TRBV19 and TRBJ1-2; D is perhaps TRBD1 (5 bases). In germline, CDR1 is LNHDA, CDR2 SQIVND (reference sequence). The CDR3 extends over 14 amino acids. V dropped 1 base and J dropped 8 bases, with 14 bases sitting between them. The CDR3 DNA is TGTGCCAGTAGTATAGTCGGGGGGTCGATCGGCTACACCTTC. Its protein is CASSIVGGSIGYTF.

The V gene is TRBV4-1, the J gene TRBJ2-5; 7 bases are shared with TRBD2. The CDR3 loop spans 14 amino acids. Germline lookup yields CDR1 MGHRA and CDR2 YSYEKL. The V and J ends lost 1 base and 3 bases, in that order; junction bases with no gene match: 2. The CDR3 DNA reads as TGCGCCAGCAGCCAAGGTACTAGCGAAGAGACCCAGTACTTC. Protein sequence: CASSQGTSEETQYF.

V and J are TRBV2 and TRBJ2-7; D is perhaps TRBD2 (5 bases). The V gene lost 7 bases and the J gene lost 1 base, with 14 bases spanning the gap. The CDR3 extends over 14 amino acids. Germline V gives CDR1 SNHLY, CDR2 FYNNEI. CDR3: CASNAGLGSYEQYF. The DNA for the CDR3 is TGTGCCAGCAACGCGGGCCTAGGGTCCTACGAGCAGTACTTC.

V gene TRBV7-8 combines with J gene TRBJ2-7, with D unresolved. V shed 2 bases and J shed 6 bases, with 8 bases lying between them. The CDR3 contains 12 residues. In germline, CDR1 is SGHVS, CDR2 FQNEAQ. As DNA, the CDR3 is TGTGCCAGCAGCTTATCCCGGAGCGAGCAGTACTTC. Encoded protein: CASSLSRSEQYF.

The CDR3 is CASSLVGGPESPLHF. CDR3 nucleotides: TGTGCCAGCAGCTTGGTAGGGGGCCCCGAATCACCCCTCCACTTT. The rearrangement joins TRBV5-6 to TRBJ1-6, with 7 positions matching TRBD1. The germline V gene has CDR1 SGHDT and CDR2 YYEEEE. This CDR3 spans 15 amino acids. The junction had 7 bases not matched to a gene; V was cut back by 0 bases and J by 10 bases.

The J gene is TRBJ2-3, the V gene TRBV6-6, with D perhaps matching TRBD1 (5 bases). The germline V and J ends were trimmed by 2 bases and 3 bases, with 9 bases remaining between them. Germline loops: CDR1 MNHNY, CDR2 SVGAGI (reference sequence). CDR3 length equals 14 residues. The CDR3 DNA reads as TGTGCCAGCAGTTACCACCAGGGTACAGATACGCAGTATTTT. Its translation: CASSYHQGTDTQYF.

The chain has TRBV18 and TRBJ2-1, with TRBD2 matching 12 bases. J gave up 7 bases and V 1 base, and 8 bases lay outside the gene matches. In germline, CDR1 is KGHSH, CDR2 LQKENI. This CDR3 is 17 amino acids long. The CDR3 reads CASSPLVGLAGGNEQFF. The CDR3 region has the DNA TGTGCCAGCTCACCACTGGTCGGTCTAGCGGGAGGGAATGAGCAGTTCTTC.

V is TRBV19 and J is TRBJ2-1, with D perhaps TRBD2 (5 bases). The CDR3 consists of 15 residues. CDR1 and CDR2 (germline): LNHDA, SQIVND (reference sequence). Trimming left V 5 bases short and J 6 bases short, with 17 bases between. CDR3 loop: CASSPGLLASNEQFF. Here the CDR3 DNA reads TGTGCCAGTAGTCCCGGACTGCTAGCTTCCAATGAGCAGTTCTTC. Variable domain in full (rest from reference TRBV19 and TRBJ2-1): DGGITQSPKYLFRKEGQNVTLSCEQNLNHDAMYWYRQDPGQGLRLIYYSQIVNDFQKGDIAEGYSVSREKKESFPLTVTSAQKNPTAFYLCASSPGLLASNEQFFGPGTRLTVL.

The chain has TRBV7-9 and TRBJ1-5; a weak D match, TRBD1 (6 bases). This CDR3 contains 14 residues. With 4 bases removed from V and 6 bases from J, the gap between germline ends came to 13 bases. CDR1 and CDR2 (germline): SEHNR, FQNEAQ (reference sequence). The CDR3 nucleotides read TGTGCCAGCAGCTATCAGGGGCAGGGTCAGCCCCAGCATTTT. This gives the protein CASSYQGQGQPQHF. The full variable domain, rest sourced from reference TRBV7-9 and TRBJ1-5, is DTGVSQNPRHKITKRGQNVTFRCDPISEHNRLYWYRQTLGQGPEFLTYFQNEAQLEKSRLLSDRFSAERPKGSFSTLEIQRTEQGDSAMYLCASSYQGQGQPQHFGDGTRLSIL.

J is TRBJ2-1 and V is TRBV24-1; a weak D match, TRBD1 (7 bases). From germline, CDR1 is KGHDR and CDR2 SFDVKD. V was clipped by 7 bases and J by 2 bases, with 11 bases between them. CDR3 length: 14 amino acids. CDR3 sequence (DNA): TGTGCCACCAGCAGGGGGGAGGCCTACAATGAGCAGTTCTTC. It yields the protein CATSRGEAYNEQFF.

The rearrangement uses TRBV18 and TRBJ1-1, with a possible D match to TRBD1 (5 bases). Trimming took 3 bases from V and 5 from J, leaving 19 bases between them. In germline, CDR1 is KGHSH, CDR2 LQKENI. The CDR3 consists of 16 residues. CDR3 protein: CASSPPGRAIRTEAFF. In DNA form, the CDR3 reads TGTGCCAGCTCACCTCCCGGCAGGGCGATCCGGACTGAAGCTTTCTTT.

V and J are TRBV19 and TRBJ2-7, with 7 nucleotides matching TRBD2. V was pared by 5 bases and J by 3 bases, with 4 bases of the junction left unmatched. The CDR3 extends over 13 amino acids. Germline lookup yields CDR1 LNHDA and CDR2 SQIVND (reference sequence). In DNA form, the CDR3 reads TGTGCCAGTAGTGCGGGAGTTTTCTACGAGCAGTACTTC. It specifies CASSAGVFYEQYF.

This CDR3 is CASRIGAEQYF. DNA for the CDR3: TGTGCCAGCAGGATTGGGGCCGAGCAGTACTTC. This sequence joins TRBV12-3 or TRBV12-4 and TRBJ2-7; D perhaps matches TRBD1 (5 bases). The CDR3 has 11 amino acids. The V end lost 6 bases, the J end lost 6 bases, and 9 bases lay between the germline ends.

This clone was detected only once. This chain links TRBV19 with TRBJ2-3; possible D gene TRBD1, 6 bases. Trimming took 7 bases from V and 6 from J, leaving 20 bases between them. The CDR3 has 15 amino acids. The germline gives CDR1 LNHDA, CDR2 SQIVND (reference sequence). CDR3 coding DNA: TGTGCCAGTACCTCAGACAGGACCGCCGGGGATACGCAGTATTTT. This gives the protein CASTSDRTAGDTQYF.

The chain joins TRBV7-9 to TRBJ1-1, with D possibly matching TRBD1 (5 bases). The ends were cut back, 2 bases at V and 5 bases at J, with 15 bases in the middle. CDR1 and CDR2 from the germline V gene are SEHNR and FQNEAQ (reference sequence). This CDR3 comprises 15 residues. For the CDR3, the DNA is TGTGCCAGCAGCTTAAGGGATTGGGGGATGACTGAAGCTTTCTTT. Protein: CASSLRDWGMTEAFF.

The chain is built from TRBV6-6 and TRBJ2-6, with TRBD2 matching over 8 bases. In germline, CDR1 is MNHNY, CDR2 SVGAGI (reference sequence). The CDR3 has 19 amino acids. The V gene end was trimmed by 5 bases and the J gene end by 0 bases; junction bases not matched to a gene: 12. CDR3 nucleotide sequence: TGTGCCAGCAGTCTCCGGAGTAGCGGGGTTATCTCTGGGGCCAACGTCCTGACTTTC. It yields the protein CASSLRSSGVISGANVLTF.